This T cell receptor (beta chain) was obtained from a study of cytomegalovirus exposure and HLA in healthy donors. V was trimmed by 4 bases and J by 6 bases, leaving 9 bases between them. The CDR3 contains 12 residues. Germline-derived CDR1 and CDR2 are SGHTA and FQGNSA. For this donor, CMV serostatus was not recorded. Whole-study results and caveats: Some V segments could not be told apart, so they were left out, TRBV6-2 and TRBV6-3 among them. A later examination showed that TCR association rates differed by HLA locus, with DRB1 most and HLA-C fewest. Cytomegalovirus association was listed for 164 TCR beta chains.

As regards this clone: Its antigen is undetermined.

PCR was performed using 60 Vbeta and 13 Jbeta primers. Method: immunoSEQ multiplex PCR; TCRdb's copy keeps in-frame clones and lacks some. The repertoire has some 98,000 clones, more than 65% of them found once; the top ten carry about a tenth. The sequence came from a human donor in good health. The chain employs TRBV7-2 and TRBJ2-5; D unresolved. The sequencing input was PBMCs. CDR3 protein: CASSSNTQTQYF. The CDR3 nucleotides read TGTGCCAGCAGCTCCAACACCCAGACCCAGTACTTC.